This T cell receptor (beta chain) was sequenced during a study of T cell responses to AZD1222 COVID-19 vaccine. Study-wide results and limits: Sampling captured repertoires only after the peak T cell response. Of the AZD1222 recipients, only six or seven were seropositive at baseline. The donor group comprised mostly white British people and more females; the analysis possibly underestimated clonal diversity. With two AZD1222 doses given, Spike-specific TCR breadth and depth both rose.

The table came from immunoSEQ multiplex PCR; TCRdb's copy has only in-frame clones and leaves some out. The table lists 100,000 to 150,000 clones, 84% of them singletons. Between the trimmed V and J ends, which lost 3 bases and 7 bases, there was a span of 18 bases. Germline V gives CDR1 KGHDR, CDR2 SFDVKD. CDR3 length: 16 residues. In the case of this clone: The antigen remains unidentified.

This sample comprised peripheral blood, obtained 28 days after the second AZD1222 dose. The receptor was isolated from an adult who received the AZD1222 COVID-19 vaccine. The V gene is TRBV24-1, the J gene TRBJ1-5, with D perhaps matching TRBD1 (6 bases). CDR3 protein: CATSDTGRGGQQPQHF. In DNA form, the CDR3 reads TGTGCCACCAGTGATACGGGAAGGGGGGGTCAGCAGCCCCAGCATTTT.